These 12 T cell receptor beta chains came from one sample sequenced in a study of tumor-infiltrating lymphocytes in glioblastoma multiforme. Multiple V-beta primers and a C-beta primer amplified TCRB from RNA. Each CDR3 protein gets one entry after TCRdb re-called the multiplex PCR reads with MiXCR. The sample has more than 13,000 distinct CDR3 sequences; over 65% are singletons. Input material: brain tumor tissue. The receptors stem from a male donor with glioblastoma.

This chain joins TRBV20-1 and TRBJ2-1; 9 bases agree with TRBD2. Germline loops: CDR1 DFQATT, CDR2 SNEGSKA (reference sequence). This CDR3 spans 16 amino acids. V shed 3 bases and J 0 bases; nucleotides not matched to a gene: 6. This chain's CDR3 is CSASGSGRHSYNEQFF. CDR3 DNA sequence: TGCAGTGCTAGCGGCAGCGGGAGGCACTCCTACAATGAGCAGTTCTTC.

In regard to this clonotype: A much larger clonotype is one base distant, so this may be a read error. The rearrangement joins TRBV19 to TRBJ1-2, with 12 bases fitting TRBD1. V gave up 7 bases and J gave up 6 bases; unmatched junction bases: 6. This CDR3 has 14 amino acids. Germline V CDR1 and CDR2: LNHDA, SQIVND (reference sequence). The CDR3 is CASTPGTGGDGYTF. As DNA, the CDR3 is TGTGCCAGTACCCCTGGGACAGGGGGCGATGGCTACACCTTC. The complete variable domain, with remaining parts taken from reference TRBV19 and TRBJ1-2, reads DGGITQSPKYLFRKEGQNVTLSCEQNLNHDAMYWYRQDPGQGLRLIYYSQIVNDFQKGDIAEGYSVSREKKESFPLTVTSAQKNPTAFYLCASTPGTGGDGYTFGSGTRLTVV.

CDR3 in amino acids: CSARDDRRPRGSTEQYF. The CDR3 DNA sequence: TGCAGTGCTAGAGATGACCGTCGGCCTAGAGGGAGTACCGAGCAGTACTTC. The chain couples TRBV20-1 to TRBJ2-7, with D possibly TRBD2 on 5 matching bases. CDR3 size: 17 residues. Per germline, CDR1 DFQATT and CDR2 SNEGSKA (reference sequence). V was shortened by 0 bases and J by 6 bases, with 24 bases between the two germline ends.

By share of the sample, this clonotype is medium-sized. V is TRBV29-1 and J is TRBJ2-2; tentative D call: TRBD2 (7 bases). Germline CDR1 reads SQVTM; CDR2 reads ANQGSEA. The V end was cut by 6 bases, the J end by 5 bases, with 22 bases between. The CDR3 consists of 16 residues. In DNA form, the CDR3 reads TGCAGCGTCAAGCGTCCGGGGGGCGAGACAACCGGGGAGCTGTTTTTT. Residues: CSVKRPGGETTGELFF.

This chain links TRBV30 with TRBJ2-6, with D unclear. The CDR3 length is 13 residues. Germline V CDR1 and CDR2: GTSNPN, SVGIG (reference sequence). This CDR3 is CVSSVAGANVLTF. Written as DNA, the CDR3 is TGTGTCTCGAGTGTAGCTGGGGCCAACGTCCTGACTTTC.

In regard to this clonotype: One end of the junction fails to match germline, which may point to a read error. The genes are TRBV20-1 and TRBJ2-3; D assignment may be TRBD1 or TRBD2 (5 bases each). Germline-derived CDR1 and CDR2 are DFQATT and SNEGSKA (reference sequence). The CDR3 is 15 residues long. CDR3 coding DNA: TGCAGTGCCATACGGATAGGGACGACCCTTAATACACAGTATTTT. Protein product: CSAIRIGTTLNTQYF.

V usage is TRBV6-1 and J usage is TRBJ2-2, with D perhaps TRBD1 or TRBD2 (5 bases each). This CDR3 contains 16 residues. From germline, CDR1 is MNHNS and CDR2 SASEGT. V lost 3 bases to trimming and J lost 1 base, with 12 bases between them. CDR3 nucleotides: TGTGCCAGCAGTGAGGGGGTAGCAGGGAACACCGGGGAGCTGTTTTTT. This gives the protein CASSEGVAGNTGELFF.

The chain is built from TRBV7-8 and TRBJ2-2; D is unresolved. CDR1 is SGHVS, CDR2 FQNEAQ, per germline. There are 17 residues in the CDR3. V lost 5 bases, J lost 0 bases, and 16 bases lay in between. The CDR3 coding sequence is TGTGCCAGCAGCCCCCATGGGCGTGGGGCGAACACCGGGGAGCTGTTTTTT. This codes for CASSPHGRGANTGELFF.

Worth noting for this clonotype: Sequence at one end of the junction differs from germline and may be a read error. This chain links TRBV11-1 with TRBJ2-7; the D gene is possibly TRBD2 (6 bases). Germline V CDR1 and CDR2: SGHAT, FQDESV (reference sequence). There are 14 residues in the CDR3. The CDR3 nucleotides are TGTGCCAGCAGCTTAGAGGATTGGGAGGACGAGCCGTTCTTC. It yields the protein CASSLEDWEDEPFF.

The chain has TRBV12-3 or TRBV12-4 and TRBJ2-3, with D possibly being TRBD1 or TRBD2 (6 bases each). The CDR3 is made up of 14 amino acids. Trimming took 7 bases from V and 9 from J, leaving 20 bases between them. The CDR3 DNA reads as TGTGCCAGCAAGTGGGGGGCCGAGGGGATGACGCAGTATTTT. Translated: CASKWGAEGMTQYF.

About this clonotype: Given the absence of the conserved phenylalanine or tryptophan at the CDR3 end, a read error is likely. No DNA is shown, since the ends of the CDR3 on it are uncertain; the CDR3 is the one TCRdb lists. This sequence joins TRBV11-2 and TRBJ2-2; the table assigns TRBD1, which was not confirmed against the DNA. The CDR3 length equals 15 residues, ends included. Germline V gene sequence: CDR1 SGHAT, CDR2 FQNNGV. This CDR3 reads CASSLVQGHIGEMFL.

The V gene is TRBV10-3, the J gene TRBJ2-7; 9 positions match TRBD2. The CDR3 loop spans 13 amino acids. The germline CDR1 and CDR2 sequences are ENHRY and SYGVKD. The V segment lost 10 bases and the J segment 5 bases; nucleotides outside the gene matches: 9. This CDR3 reads CASAGTSKHEQYF. The CDR3 coding sequence is TGTGCCAGCGCCGGGACTAGCAAACACGAGCAGTACTTC.